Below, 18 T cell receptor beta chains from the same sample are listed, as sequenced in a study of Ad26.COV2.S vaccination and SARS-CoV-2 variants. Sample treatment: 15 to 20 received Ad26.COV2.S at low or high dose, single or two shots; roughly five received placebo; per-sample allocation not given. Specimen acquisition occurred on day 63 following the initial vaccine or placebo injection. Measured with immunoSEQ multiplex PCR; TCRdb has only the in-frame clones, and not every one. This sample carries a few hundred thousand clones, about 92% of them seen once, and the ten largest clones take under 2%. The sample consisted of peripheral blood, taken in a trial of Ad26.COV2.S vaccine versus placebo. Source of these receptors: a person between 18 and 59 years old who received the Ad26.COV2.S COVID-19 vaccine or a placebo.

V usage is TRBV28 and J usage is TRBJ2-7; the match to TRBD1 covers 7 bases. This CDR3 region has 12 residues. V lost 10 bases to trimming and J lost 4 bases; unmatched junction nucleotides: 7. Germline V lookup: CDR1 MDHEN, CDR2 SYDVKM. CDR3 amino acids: CAISGTEYEQYF. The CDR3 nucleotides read TGTGCCATCTCCGGGACAGAATACGAGCAGTACTTC. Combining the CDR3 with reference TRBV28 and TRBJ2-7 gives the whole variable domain DVKVTQSSRYLVKRTGEKVFLECVQDMDHENMFWYRQDPGLGLRLIYFSYDVKMKEKGDIPEGYSVSREKKERFSLILESASTNQTSMYLCAISGTEYEQYFGPGTRLTVT.

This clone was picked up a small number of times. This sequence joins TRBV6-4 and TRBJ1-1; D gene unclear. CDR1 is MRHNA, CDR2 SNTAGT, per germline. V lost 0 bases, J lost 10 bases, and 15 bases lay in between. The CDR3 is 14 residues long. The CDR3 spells CASSDSATGFGAFF. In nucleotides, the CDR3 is TGTGCCAGCAGTGACTCGGCTACGGGGTTCGGAGCTTTCTTT.

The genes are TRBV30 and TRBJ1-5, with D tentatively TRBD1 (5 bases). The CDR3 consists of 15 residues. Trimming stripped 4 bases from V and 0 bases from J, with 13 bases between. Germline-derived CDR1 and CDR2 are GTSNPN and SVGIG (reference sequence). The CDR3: CAWNAGTFSNQPQHF. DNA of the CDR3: TGTGCCTGGAACGCAGGGACCTTTAGCAATCAGCCCCAGCATTTT. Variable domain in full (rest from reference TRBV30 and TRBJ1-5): SQTIHQWPATLVQPVGSPLSLECTVEGTSNPNLYWYRQAAGRGLQLLFYSVGIGQISSEVPQNLSASRPQDRQFILSSKKLLLSDSGFYLCAWNAGTFSNQPQHFGDGTRLSIL.

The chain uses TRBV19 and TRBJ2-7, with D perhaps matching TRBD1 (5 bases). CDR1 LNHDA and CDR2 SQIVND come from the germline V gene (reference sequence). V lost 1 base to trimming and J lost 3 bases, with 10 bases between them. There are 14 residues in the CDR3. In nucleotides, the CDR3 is TGTGCCAGTAGTATAGGGGGCCAGGGCTACGAGCAGTACTTC. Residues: CASSIGGQGYEQYF.

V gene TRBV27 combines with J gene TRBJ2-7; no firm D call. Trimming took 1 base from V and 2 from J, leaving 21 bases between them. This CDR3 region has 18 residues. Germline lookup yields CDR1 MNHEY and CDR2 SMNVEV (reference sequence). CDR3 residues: CASSLFHWAQEQTYEQYF. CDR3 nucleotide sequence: TGTGCCAGCAGTTTATTCCATTGGGCCCAAGAGCAGACCTACGAGCAGTACTTC.

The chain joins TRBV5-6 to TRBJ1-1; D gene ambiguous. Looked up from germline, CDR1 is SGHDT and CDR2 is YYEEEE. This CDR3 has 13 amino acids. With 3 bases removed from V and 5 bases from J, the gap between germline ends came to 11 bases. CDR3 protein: CASSYGGRTEAFF. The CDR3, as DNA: TGTGCCAGCAGCTATGGAGGTAGAACTGAAGCTTTCTTT.

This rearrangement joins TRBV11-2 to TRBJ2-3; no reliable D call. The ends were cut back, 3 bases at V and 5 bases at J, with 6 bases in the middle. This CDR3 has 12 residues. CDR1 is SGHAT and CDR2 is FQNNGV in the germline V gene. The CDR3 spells CASSLAQDTQYF. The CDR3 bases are TGTGCCAGCAGCTTGGCACAAGATACGCAGTATTTT.

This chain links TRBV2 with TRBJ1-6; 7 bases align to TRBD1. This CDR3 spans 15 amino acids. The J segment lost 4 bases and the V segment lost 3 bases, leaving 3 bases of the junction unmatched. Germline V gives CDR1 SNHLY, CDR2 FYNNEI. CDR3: CASSDRDSYNSPLHF. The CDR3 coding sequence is TGTGCCAGCAGTGACCGGGACAGTTATAATTCACCCCTCCACTTT. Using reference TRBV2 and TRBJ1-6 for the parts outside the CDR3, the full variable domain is EPEVTQTPSHQVTQMGQEVILRCVPISNHLYFYWYRQILGQKVEFLVSFYNNEISEKSEIFDDQFSVERPDGSNFTLKIRSTKLEDSAMYFCASSDRDSYNSPLHFGNGTRLTVT.

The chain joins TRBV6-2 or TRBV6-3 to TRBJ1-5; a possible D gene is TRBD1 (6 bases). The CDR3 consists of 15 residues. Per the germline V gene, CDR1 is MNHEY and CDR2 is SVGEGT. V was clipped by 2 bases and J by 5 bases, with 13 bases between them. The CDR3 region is CASSYNQGQDQPQHF. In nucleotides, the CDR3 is TGTGCCAGCAGTTACAATCAGGGGCAAGATCAGCCCCAGCATTTT.

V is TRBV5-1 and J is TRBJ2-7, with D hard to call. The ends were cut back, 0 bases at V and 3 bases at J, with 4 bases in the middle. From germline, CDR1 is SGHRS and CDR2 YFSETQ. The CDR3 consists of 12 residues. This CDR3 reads CASSLDLYEQYF. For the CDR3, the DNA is TGCGCCAGCAGCTTGGACCTCTACGAGCAGTACTTC.

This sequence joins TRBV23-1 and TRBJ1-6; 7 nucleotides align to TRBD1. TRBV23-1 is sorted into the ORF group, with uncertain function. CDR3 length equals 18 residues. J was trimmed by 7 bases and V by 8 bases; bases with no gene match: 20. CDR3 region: CASSPPNPDRVRNSPLHF. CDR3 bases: TGCGCCAGCTCCCCACCAAATCCTGACAGGGTAAGGAATTCACCCCTCCACTTT.

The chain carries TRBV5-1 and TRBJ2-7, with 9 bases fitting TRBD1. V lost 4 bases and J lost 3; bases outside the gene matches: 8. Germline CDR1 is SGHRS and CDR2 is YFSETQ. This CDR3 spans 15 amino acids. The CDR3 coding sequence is TGCGCCAGCAGCCCCCCCGGGACAGGGCACTACGAGCAGTACTTC. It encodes CASSPPGTGHYEQYF.

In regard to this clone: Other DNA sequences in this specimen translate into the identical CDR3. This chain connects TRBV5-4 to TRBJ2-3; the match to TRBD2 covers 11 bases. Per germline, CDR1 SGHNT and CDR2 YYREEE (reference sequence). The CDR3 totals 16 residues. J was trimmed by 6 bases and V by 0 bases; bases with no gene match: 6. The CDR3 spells CASSLGLAGGRDTQYF. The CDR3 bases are TGTGCCAGCAGCTTGGGGCTAGCGGGGGGCAGGGATACGCAGTATTTT.

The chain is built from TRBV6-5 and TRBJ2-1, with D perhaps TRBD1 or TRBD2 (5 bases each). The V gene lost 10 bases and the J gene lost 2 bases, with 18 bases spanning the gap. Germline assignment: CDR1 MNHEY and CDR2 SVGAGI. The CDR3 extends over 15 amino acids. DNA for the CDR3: TGTGCCACCACTCCCCCGGGGACCCCCTACAATGAGCAGTTCTTC. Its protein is CATTPPGTPYNEQFF.

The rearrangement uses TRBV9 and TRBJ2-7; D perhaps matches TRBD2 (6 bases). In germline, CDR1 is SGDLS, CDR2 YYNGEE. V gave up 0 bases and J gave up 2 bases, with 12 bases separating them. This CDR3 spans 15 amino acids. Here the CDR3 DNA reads TGTGCCAGCAGCGTAGCGGGGGACCCCACCTACGAGCAGTACTTC. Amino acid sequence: CASSVAGDPTYEQYF.

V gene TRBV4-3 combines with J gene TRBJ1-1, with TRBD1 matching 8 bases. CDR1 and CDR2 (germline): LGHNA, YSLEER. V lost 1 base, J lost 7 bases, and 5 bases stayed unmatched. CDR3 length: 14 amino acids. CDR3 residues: CASSQATGTGEAFF. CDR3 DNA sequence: TGCGCCAGCAGCCAAGCTACAGGGACAGGTGAAGCTTTCTTT.

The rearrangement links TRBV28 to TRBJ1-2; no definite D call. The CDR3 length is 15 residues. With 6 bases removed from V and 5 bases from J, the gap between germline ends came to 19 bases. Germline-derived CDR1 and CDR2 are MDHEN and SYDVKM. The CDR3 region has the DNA TGTGCCAGCAGCCTTCAAGTGGGGATTTATTATGGCTACACCTTC. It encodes CASSLQVGIYYGYTF.

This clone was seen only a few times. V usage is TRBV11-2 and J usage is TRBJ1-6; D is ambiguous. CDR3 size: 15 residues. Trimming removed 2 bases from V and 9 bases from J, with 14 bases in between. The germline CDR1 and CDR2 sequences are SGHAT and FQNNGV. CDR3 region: CASSLLDGVGSPLHF. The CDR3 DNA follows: TGTGCCAGCAGCTTACTTGACGGGGTCGGTTCACCCCTCCACTTT.